Reported below is one T cell receptor beta chain. This entry comes from a study of tumor T cells in aggressive B-cell lymphoma. Some clones are missing from TCRdb's copy, which holds only in-frame ones; the method was immunoSEQ multiplex PCR. The data contain about 5,600 clones, approximately 86% of them singletons. Looked up from germline, CDR1 is MNHEY and CDR2 is SVGAGI. The CDR3 is made up of 14 amino acids. The sample consisted of tumor tissue. The TCR was taken from an adult with diffuse large B cell lymphoma. The chain recombines TRBV6-5 with TRBJ2-5; D is perhaps TRBD1 (5 bases). TRBJ2-7 explains the end of the DNA better; the J call may be wrong. CDR3 residues: CASSPRQFSYEQYF. The CDR3 nucleotides are TGTGCCAGCAGTCCTAGACAGTTCTCCTACGAGCAGTACTTC.